One and the same sample provided the 22 T cell receptor beta chains below, sequenced in a study of cytotoxic CD8 clonotypes in ibrutinib-treated CLL. Here immunoSEQ multiplex PCR was the method, and the copy in TCRdb shows in-frame clones only, minus some. Among roughly 200,000 clones listed, 70% to 75% were seen once. Sequencing was performed on PBMCs, taken after 12 months of ibrutinib treatment. Every receptor here comes from a human donor with chronic lymphocytic leukemia.

This sequence joins TRBV19 and TRBJ2-4; D is uncertain. The length of the CDR3 is 13 residues. V lost 8 bases and J 0 bases, leaving 8 bases between the germline ends. Germline V lookup: CDR1 LNHDA, CDR2 SQIVND (reference sequence). The CDR3 loop reads CASASGAKNIQYF. The CDR3 coding sequence is TGTGCCAGTGCGTCGGGAGCCAAAAACATTCAGTACTTC.

This chain connects TRBV6-5 to TRBJ1-5; 8 bases are a match to TRBD1. The V gene's germline CDR1 is MNHEY and CDR2 SVGAGI. CDR3 size: 15 residues. V shed 6 bases and J 2 bases; nucleotides not matched to a gene: 6. The CDR3 region is CASRLTGGGNQPQHF. The CDR3 DNA reads TGTGCCAGCAGGCTAACAGGGGGTGGCAATCAGCCCCAGCATTTT.

The chain employs TRBV15 and TRBJ1-5, with D unclear. Germline loops: CDR1 LNHNV, CDR2 YYDKDF (reference sequence). The CDR3 consists of 13 residues. V dropped 8 bases and J dropped 0 bases, with 8 bases sitting between them. This chain's CDR3 is CATADGSNQPQHF. DNA for the CDR3: TGTGCCACCGCGGATGGTAGCAATCAGCCCCAGCATTTT.

V is TRBV5-1 and J is TRBJ2-7; 15 bases align to TRBD2. Per germline, CDR1 SGHRS and CDR2 YFSETQ. The trim removed 4 bases at V and 2 bases at J, leaving 16 bases unmatched. The CDR3 length is 20 residues. CDR3 coding DNA: TGCGCCAGCAGCGCCGGAGGCCGGAGGACTAGCGGGGGGGGCCCCTACGAGCAGTACTTC. Encoded protein: CASSAGGRRTSGGGPYEQYF.

The chain combines TRBV5-4 with TRBJ2-7; maybe TRBD2 (5 bases). Trimming pared 6 bases from V and 0 bases from J, leaving 22 bases between. Per germline, CDR1 SGHNT and CDR2 YYREEE (reference sequence). The CDR3 is made up of 17 amino acids. The CDR3 loop reads CASTPSQAAGVSYEQYF. The DNA of the CDR3 is TGTGCCAGCACCCCCTCTCAGGCCGCCGGGGTCTCCTACGAGCAGTACTTC. The whole variable domain, remainder taken from reference TRBV5-4 and TRBJ2-7, is ETGVTQSPTHLIKTRGQQVTLRCSSQSGHNTVSWYQQALGQGPQFIFQYYREEENGRGNFPPRFSGLQFPNYSSELNVNALELDDSALYLCASTPSQAAGVSYEQYFGPGTRLTVT.

A word on this clone: Other nucleotide sequences from this sample produce the same CDR3. The V call is TRBV6-5, the J call TRBJ2-7, with TRBD1 matching over 11 bases. With 2 bases clipped from V and 2 bases from J, the junction kept 5 bases outside the gene matches. Germline loops: CDR1 MNHEY, CDR2 SVGAGI. This CDR3 has 16 residues. Written as DNA, the CDR3 is TGTGCCAGCAGTTACGGAGGGACAGGGGGTACCTACGAGCAGTACTTC. Translating it yields CASSYGGTGGTYEQYF.

This clone was counted only a few times. The chain has TRBV5-1 and TRBJ1-6; 7 positions agree with TRBD1. CDR3 length equals 14 residues. With 4 bases clipped from V and 5 bases from J, the junction kept 3 bases outside the gene matches. From germline, CDR1 is SGHRS and CDR2 YFSETQ. CDR3 sequence: CASSLTGNNSPLHF. CDR3 nucleotides: TGCGCCAGCAGCCTGACAGGGAATAATTCACCCCTCCACTTT.

V usage is TRBV5-6 and J usage is TRBJ1-2; D not resolved. CDR1 is SGHDT and CDR2 is YYEEEE in the germline V gene. V was shortened by 0 bases and J by 3 bases, with 12 bases between the two germline ends. This CDR3 contains 15 residues. DNA for the CDR3: TGTGCCAGCAGCTTGGCCGGTAGCAGGTACTATGGCTACACCTTC. Its protein is CASSLAGSRYYGYTF.

The chain is built from TRBV18 and TRBJ2-3; 11 nucleotides align to TRBD2. With V trimmed by 0 bases and J by 10 bases, 9 bases remained unmatched. The CDR3 length is 16 residues. CDR1 is KGHSH and CDR2 is LQKENI in the germline V gene. CDR3 nucleotides: TGTGCCAGCTCACCACCGCTAGCGGGGGGCCTGACTGCGCAGTATTTT. It translates to CASSPPLAGGLTAQYF.

V usage is TRBV27 and J usage is TRBJ1-1; D gene ambiguous. Trimming removed 8 bases at V and 1 base at J, with 11 bases between. Germline V gene sequence: CDR1 MNHEY, CDR2 SMNVEV (reference sequence). This CDR3 is built from 13 residues. The CDR3 loop is CASGLKGNTEAFF. CDR3 nucleotide sequence: TGTGCCAGCGGATTAAAGGGGAACACTGAAGCTTTCTTT.

This chain uses TRBV30 with TRBJ2-5, with D possibly matching TRBD2 (6 bases). Germline V CDR1 and CDR2: GTSNPN, SVGIG (reference sequence). The V and J ends lost 5 bases and 7 bases respectively, with 14 bases between them. The CDR3 runs to 12 residues. The CDR3 DNA sequence: TGTGCCTGGGGCCTGGGGGGTTTGACCCAGTACTTC. Protein sequence: CAWGLGGLTQYF.

This clone is a singleton in its sample. The chain joins TRBV19 to TRBJ1-4, with TRBD1 matching over 8 bases. V trimming: 5 bases; J trimming: 8 bases; junction bases outside the gene matches: 10. The CDR3 length is 15 residues. Germline-derived CDR1 and CDR2 are LNHDA and SQIVND (reference sequence). The CDR3 DNA is TGTGCCAGTAGTCCCTCGACAGGGGAGGTGGAAAAACTGTTTTTT. It specifies CASSPSTGEVEKLFF.

The chain employs TRBV5-6 and TRBJ1-2, with 8 bases aligning to TRBD1. The germline CDR1 and CDR2 sequences are SGHDT and YYEEEE. This CDR3 has 13 residues. V trimming: 4 bases; J trimming: 7 bases; junction bases outside the gene matches: 6. CDR3 sequence: CASSGQGPFGYTF. The CDR3, as DNA: TGTGCCAGCAGCGGACAGGGTCCGTTTGGCTACACCTTC.

The chain is built from TRBV18 and TRBJ1-1; 8 bases line up with TRBD1. CDR3 length equals 14 residues. CDR1 is KGHSH and CDR2 is LQKENI in the germline V gene. V shed 4 bases and J 6 bases; nucleotides not matched to a gene: 7. CDR3 loop: CASSRGQGDAEAFF. The DNA of the CDR3 is TGTGCCAGCTCACGAGGACAGGGTGACGCTGAAGCTTTCTTT.

The chain carries TRBV30 and TRBJ2-7; D might be TRBD2 (5 bases). V was clipped by 1 base and J by 3 bases, with 10 bases between them. Germline lookup yields CDR1 GTSNPN and CDR2 SVGIG (reference sequence). This CDR3 is 13 amino acids long. In DNA form, the CDR3 reads TGTGCCTGGAGTGCGGGAAGGTACTACGAGCAGTACTTC. This codes for CAWSAGRYYEQYF.

This clone was detected many times. The chain couples TRBV30 to TRBJ1-3, with D unresolved. This CDR3 comprises 11 residues. Germline V lookup: CDR1 GTSNPN, CDR2 SVGIG (reference sequence). V was trimmed by 3 bases and J by 4 bases, leaving 4 bases between them. In nucleotides, the CDR3 is TGTGCCTGGAGCCCAGGAAACACCATATATTTT. Amino acids: CAWSPGNTIYF.

V and J are TRBV4-1 and TRBJ1-2; D ambiguous. The CDR3 spans 16 residues. Trimming pared 0 bases from V and 2 bases from J, leaving 13 bases between. The germline gives CDR1 MGHRA, CDR2 YSYEKL. The CDR3 loop reads CASSQDLGGENYGYTF. The DNA for the CDR3 is TGCGCCAGCAGCCAAGATTTGGGCGGTGAAAACTATGGCTACACCTTC.

The table lists this clone with a count of one. The chain employs TRBV6-1 and TRBJ2-7; D is unclear. The germline V gene has CDR1 MNHNS and CDR2 SASEGT. The CDR3 totals 11 residues. The ends were cut back, 3 bases at V and 4 bases at J, with 4 bases in the middle. The CDR3 loop is CASSDWYEQYF. The CDR3 DNA sequence: TGTGCCAGCAGTGACTGGTACGAGCAGTACTTC.

The chain links TRBV30 to TRBJ1-4; a weak D match, TRBD1 (5 bases). This CDR3 spans 14 amino acids. CDR1 and CDR2 (germline): GTSNPN, SVGIG (reference sequence). The ends were cut back, 2 bases at V and 10 bases at J, with 17 bases in the middle. The CDR3, as DNA: TGTGCCTGGAGTCTCCGTGGGGCCGACGGAAAACTGTTTTTT. This translates into CAWSLRGADGKLFF.

This clone was counted a single time. The rearrangement uses TRBV27 and TRBJ2-7; TRBD1 matches 8 bases. Germline CDR1 MNHEY, CDR2 SMNVEV (reference sequence). J lost 7 bases, V lost 6 bases, and 8 bases had no gene match. This CDR3 spans 13 amino acids. The CDR3 DNA is TGTGCCAGCAGGCGGACAGGGAGACAAGAGCAGTACTTC. Protein: CASRRTGRQEQYF.

The chain employs TRBV6-5 and TRBJ2-7; TRBD1 aligns across 9 bases. With V trimmed by 7 bases and J by 4 bases, 11 bases remained unmatched. CDR1 MNHEY and CDR2 SVGAGI come from the germline V gene. This CDR3 is built from 15 residues. The CDR3 region is CASTLWGQGPYEQYF. The CDR3 nucleotides read TGTGCCAGCACTCTTTGGGGACAGGGTCCGTACGAGCAGTACTTC.

The sample holds one count of this clone. The V and J genes are TRBV7-9 and TRBJ1-2; unclear D gene. Trimming left V 4 bases short and J 7 bases short, with 13 bases between. The germline V gene has CDR1 SEHNR and CDR2 FQNEAQ (reference sequence). The CDR3 loop spans 13 amino acids. CDR3 region: CASSSGSPLGYTF. CDR3 nucleotides: TGTGCCAGCAGCTCCGGGTCCCCCCTTGGCTACACCTTC.